One T cell receptor (beta chain) is described in this entry. Vbeta (60) and Jbeta (13) primers were used in the PCR. Clones were read by immunoSEQ multiplex PCR, and TCRdb kept only the in-frame ones, dropping some. The sample yields 75,000 to 95,000 clones, about three quarters seen once. The CDR3 runs 12 residues. Trimming removed 1 base at V and 6 bases at J, with 8 bases between. Germline lookup yields CDR1 GTSNPN and CDR2 SVGIG (reference sequence). This entry belongs to a study of cytomegalovirus exposure and HLA in healthy donors. The TCR originated in a woman in her 40s in good health and CMV-seropositive. The chain has TRBV30 and TRBJ2-3; no reliable D call. Material for sequencing was PBMCs. This chain's CDR3 is CAWSELRDTQYF. The DNA of the CDR3 is TGTGCCTGGAGTGAGCTTCGGGATACGCAGTATTTT.